One TCR beta chain is described in this entry. The entry originates in a study of T-cell reconstitution after alpha-beta-depleted transplantation in children. With V trimmed by 7 bases and J by 2 bases, 6 bases remained unmatched. The CDR3 runs 13 residues. Germline values: CDR1 DFQATT, CDR2 SNEGSKA (reference sequence). It was with unique molecular identifiers that the TCRbeta library was prepared. One entry per CDR3 protein, called by TCRdb with MiXCR from the PCR reads. The sample holds 450,000 to 600,000 distinct CDR3 sequences; around a third are singletons and the top ten take 2% to 3%. The sequence was collected from a human donor who donated a stem cell graft to a child with aplastic anemia. J is TRBJ1-2 and V is TRBV20-1, with 8 bases fitting TRBD1. The specimen comprised PBMCs from the stem cell graft donor, sampled from the stem cell graft. The CDR3 sequence is CSGADRVNYGYTF. CDR3 sequence (DNA): TGCAGTGGGGCGGACAGGGTAAACTATGGCTACACCTTC.